A selection of T cell receptor beta chains follows, all from one sample in a study of a mutant IDH1 vaccine in newly diagnosed glioma. Their recognized antigens are unknown. The data were produced by immunoSEQ multiplex PCR, yet TCRdb's version contains in-frame clones alone and is incomplete. The sample records around 50,000 clones, more than 75% being singletons. Specimen: PBMCs, collected from a glioma patient whose treatment included an IDH1 peptide vaccine. The receptors shown here come from a middle-aged woman with glioma. Each CDR3 is given with its conserved first and last residue. D genes are given only for firm matches. The size entry is marked missing in some rows and otherwise reads once, few, many or a size class.

j_gene | d_gene | v_gene | abundance | CDR3nt | CDR3aa
TRBJ2-5 | TRBD2 | TRBV7-9 | . | TGTGCCAGCAGCTTGCTAGCGGCACAAGAGACCCAGTACTTC | CASSLLAAQETQYF
TRBJ2-1 | . | TRBV30 | . | TGTGCCTGGCTCCCTTTAGGGACGGGGAATGAGCAGTTCTTC | CAWLPLGTGNEQFF
TRBJ2-4 | TRBD2 | TRBV27 | . | TGTGCCAGCAGGGCCTACGGGGGGGCCAAAAACATTCAGTACTTC | CASRAYGGAKNIQYF
TRBJ2-5 | TRBD2 | TRBV5-1 | . | TGCGCCAGCAGCCCCGGACTAGCGGGAGCCTGGCAAGAGACCCAGTACTTC | CASSPGLAGAWQETQYF
TRBJ1-1 | TRBD1 | TRBV4-1 | . | TGCGCCAGCAGCCAACACCAGACAGGGCCCCTGTATGGGAACACTGAAGCTTTCTTT | CASSQHQTGPLYGNTEAFF
TRBJ2-5 | TRBD2 | TRBV15 | . | TGTGCCACCAGCACCGGGGGGGGGCAAGAGACCCAGTACTTC | CATSTGGGQETQYF
TRBJ1-5 | . | TRBV6-6 | . | TGTGCCAGCAGTTCCCAGGGTGGCAATCAGCCCCAGCATTTT | CASSSQGGNQPQHF
TRBJ2-4 | TRBD1 | TRBV5-1 | . | TGCGCCAGCAGCTCCGGACAGGGGGCGGTTGGTCAGTACTTC | CASSSGQGAVGQYF
TRBJ2-5 | . | TRBV5-6 | . | TGTGCCAGCAGTTCCCTGGGGCTAGAACTACAAGAGACCCAGTACTTC | CASSSLGLELQETQYF
TRBJ2-3 | . | TRBV7-9 | once | TGTGCCAGCAGCCCCGGGCGGGATACGCAGTATTTT | CASSPGRDTQYF
TRBJ2-2 | . | TRBV9 | . | TGTGCCAGCAGCGTAGCCCCTAGGCTAGGGGATAGCGGGGAGCTGTTTTTT | CASSVAPRLGDSGELFF
TRBJ1-1 | TRBD1 | TRBV2 | . | TGTGCCAGCAGTTCCCTGGGGACAGGGGCGGGGGACACTGAAGCTTTCTTT | CASSSLGTGAGDTEAFF
TRBJ2-1 | TRBD2 | TRBV2 | once | TGTGCCAGCAAGTTCACTAGCGGGGGGTACAATGAGCAGTTCTTC | CASKFTSGGYNEQFF
TRBJ2-7 | TRBD2 | TRBV4-2 | . | TGTGCCAGCAGCCAAGAACCTAGCGGGATCTCCTACGAGCAGTACTTC | CASSQEPSGISYEQYF
TRBJ2-3 | . | TRBV27 | . | TGTGCCAGCAGTTTGCAGGAGACAGATACGCAGTATTTT | CASSLQETDTQYF
TRBJ2-5 | TRBD1 | TRBV7-9 | . | TGTGCCAGCAGCTTTGCCGGGACAGGAGGGGAGACCCAGTACTTC | CASSFAGTGGETQYF
TRBJ1-4 | . | TRBV7-9 | once | TGTGCCAGCAGCCCCGGACACTCCCCAGGTGAAAAACTGTTTTTT | CASSPGHSPGEKLFF
TRBJ2-3 | . | TRBV6-1 | . | TGTGCCAGCAAGCCTAGCGCCACAGATACGCAGTATTTT | CASKPSATDTQYF
TRBJ2-1 | TRBD1 | TRBV6-1 | . | TGTGCCACTCCCGACAGGGGCGACTCTTCGAATGAGCAGTTCTTC | CATPDRGDSSNEQFF
TRBJ1-1 | . | TRBV27 | . | TGTGCCAGCAGGGCCCGATACTCGAACACTGAAGCTTTCTTT | CASRARYSNTEAFF
TRBJ1-4 | TRBD1 | TRBV6-5 | . | TGTGCCAGCGGCCACAGGGGAAGAAATGAAAAACTGTTTTTT | CASGHRGRNEKLFF
TRBJ2-3 | . | TRBV5-8 | . | TGTGCCAGCAGCTTGGGGGGGCAGACAGGTGATACGCAGTATTTT | CASSLGGQTGDTQYF
TRBJ1-1 | . | TRBV5-4 | . | TGTGCCAGCAGCTTTGCCGGCACTGAAGCTTTCTTT | CASSFAGTEAFF
TRBJ1-4 | . | TRBV29-1 | . | TGCAGCGTTGACCCGGGACTGAATGAAAAACTGTTTTTT | CSVDPGLNEKLFF
TRBJ2-5 | . | TRBV5-4 | once | TGTGCCAGCAGCCCAACGGGCGTAGAGACCCAGTACTTC | CASSPTGVETQYF
TRBJ1-2 | TRBD1 | TRBV5-4 | . | TGTGCCAGCAGGAAGACAGGGTCCTATGGCTACACCTTC | CASRKTGSYGYTF
TRBJ1-1 | . | TRBV19 | . | TGTGCCAGTAATGCCGGAGGCCGGACAAACACTGAAGCTTTCTTT | CASNAGGRTNTEAFF
TRBJ2-3 | . | TRBV30 | . | TGTGCCTGGAGTGTTCGCACAGATACGCAGTATTTT | CAWSVRTDTQYF
TRBJ1-5 | . | TRBV14 | . | TGTGCCAGCAGCCAAGGCCCAGGTCAGCCCCAGCATTTT | CASSQGPGQPQHF
TRBJ1-5 | . | TRBV30 | . | TGTGCCTGGGCGCGGGATAGCAATCAGCCCCAGCATTTT | CAWARDSNQPQHF
TRBJ2-2 | . | TRBV9 | . | TGTGCCAGCAGCGACCGGATAAGACAGAACACCGGGGAGCTGTTTTTT | CASSDRIRQNTGELFF
TRBJ2-3 | . | TRBV30 | . | TGTGCCTGGAGTGCGGACCGCTATACGCAGTATTTT | CAWSADRYTQYF
TRBJ1-6 | . | TRBV9 | . | TGTGCCTTCCGCAGGGTAATTGGCTCCTATAATTCACCCCTCCACTTT | CAFRRVIGSYNSPLHF
TRBJ2-2 | . | TRBV11-3 | . | TGTGCCAGCAGCTTAGTGAACACCGGGGAGCTGTTTTTT | CASSLVNTGELFF
TRBJ1-2 | TRBD1 | TRBV7-9 | . | TGTGCCAGCAGCTTAGATCAACGGGACAGAAACTATGGCTACACCTTC | CASSLDQRDRNYGYTF
TRBJ2-5 | . | TRBV18 | . | TGTGCCAGCTCGCCACAGGGACATTCTGTGGAGACCCAGTACTTC | CASSPQGHSVETQYF
TRBJ2-7 | TRBD2 | TRBV14 | . | TGTGCCAGCAGCCAAGGACGCCTAGCGGGAGTCAGGGGGCACGAGCAGTACTTC | CASSQGRLAGVRGHEQYF
TRBJ1-4 | . | TRBV2 | few | TGTGCCAGCAGTCTGCAATTTGCAACTAATGAAAAACTGTTTTTT | CASSLQFATNEKLFF
TRBJ2-1 | TRBD1 | TRBV4-1 | few | TGCGCCAGCAGCCTTCCGGGACAGGGGAATGAGCAGTTCTTC | CASSLPGQGNEQFF
TRBJ2-3 | . | TRBV23-1 | . | TGCGCCAGCGGCTGTGCTAGCCTTTACACAGATACGCAGTATTTT | CASGCASLYTDTQYF
TRBJ1-4 | TRBD1 | TRBV23-1 | . | TGCGCCAGCACCCCCGGGACAGTTAATGAAAAACTGTTTTTT | CASTPGTVNEKLFF
TRBJ2-2 | . | TRBV7-6 | . | TGTGCCAGCAGCTTATGGAAGGGTGAGCTGTTTTTT | CASSLWKGELFF
TRBJ2-1 | TRBD1 | TRBV7-9 | . | TGTGCCAGCAGCCAGGGGGCTTATCGGGCCAATGAGCAGTTCTTC | CASSQGAYRANEQFF
TRBJ2-7 | . | TRBV5-1 | . | TGCGCCAGCAGCTCCTACGGGGACGAATACGAGCAGTACTTC | CASSSYGDEYEQYF
TRBJ2-3 | . | TRBV19 | . | TGTGCCAGTATAGGTCCCTGGAGCACAGATACGCAGTATTTT | CASIGPWSTDTQYF
TRBJ1-5 | . | TRBV30 | few | TGTGCCTGGAGTCTGGGCGGATTTAGCAATCAGCCCCAGCATTTT | CAWSLGGFSNQPQHF
TRBJ2-1 | . | TRBV18 | few | TGTGCCAGCTCAGAGCTCCGCACGGATGAGCAGTTCTTC | CASSELRTDEQFF
TRBJ1-2 | . | TRBV5-4 | . | TGTGCCAGCAGCCTTGGGGGGACCGGCAGCTATGGCTACACCTTC | CASSLGGTGSYGYTF
TRBJ2-2 | TRBD2 | TRBV4-1 | . | TGCGCCAGCAGCACGCTAGCGGGTTTGGCCGGGGAGCTGTTTTTT | CASSTLAGLAGELFF
TRBJ1-1 | . | TRBV5-1 | . | TGCGCCAGCAGCCTGCAGGGCACTGAAGCTTTCTTT | CASSLQGTEAFF
TRBJ1-3 | . | TRBV7-2 | . | TGTGCCAGCAGCTTAGAAGGGACAAGGGGAAACACCATATATTTT | CASSLEGTRGNTIYF
TRBJ2-7 | TRBD1 | TRBV2 | . | TGTGCCAGCAGTCCCCGGGACAGCTCCTACGAGCAGTACTTC | CASSPRDSSYEQYF